Each of the 28 T cell receptor beta chains below was sequenced from the same sample in a study of T cell clonality in common variable immunodeficiency. Clones were sequenced by immunoSEQ multiplex PCR, and TCRdb holds only the in-frame ones, with some missing. This repertoire holds tens of thousands of clones, and none appear only once. Sequencing was done on a sample of peripheral blood mononuclear cells. The receptors originated from a person between 18 and 70 years old in good health.

In its sample, this clone was seen many times. Incomplete CDR3 DNA: TGTGCCAGCAGCTTGGTGCAGGGTAGTGAA. Residues: CASSLVQGSE. The whole CDR3 reads CASSLVQGSEAFF. The chain carries TRBV5-4 and TRBJ1-1, with D maybe TRBD1 (5 bases). Read sequence stops 3 residues before the CDR3 end, and the germline J gene provides the missing end. Germline-derived CDR1 and CDR2 are SGHNT and YYREEE (reference sequence). V was shortened by 0 bases and J by 7 bases, with 10 bases between the two germline ends. The CDR3 spans 13 residues.

This clone was detected many times. The read falls 3 residues short of the CDR3 end, and the missing part is taken from the germline J gene. The chain uses TRBV20-1 and TRBJ2-3, with 15 bases aligning to TRBD2. Germline CDR1 reads DFQATT; CDR2 reads SNEGSKA (reference sequence). The CDR3 has 13 residues. The CDR3 bases that were read are TGCAGTGCTCCAGGGACTAGCGGGGGGACG. Its protein is CSAPGTSGGT. The entire CDR3 protein is CSAPGTSGGTQYF.

This clone appeared many times. Coverage ceases 3 residues before the CDR3 finishes, and the germline J gene fills in the end. The chain carries TRBV7-8 and TRBJ2-3; 10 bases map to TRBD2. This CDR3 is 15 amino acids long. Germline CDR1 is SGHVS and CDR2 is FQNEAQ. V lost 2 bases and J lost 8; bases outside the gene matches: 7. The CDR3 reads CASSLSLAGDGTQYF. Incomplete CDR3 DNA: TGTGCCAGCAGCTTAAGTCTAGCGGGAGATGGTACG.

This clone was seen ten or more times. Read data end 3 residues before the CDR3 end; the end is taken from the germline J gene. V gene TRBV30 combines with J gene TRBJ2-3; D possibly uses TRBD1 or TRBD2 (8 bases each). The germline gives CDR1 GTSNPN, CDR2 SVGIG (reference sequence). This CDR3 has 17 residues. With 1 base removed from V and 0 bases from J, the gap between germline ends came to 17 bases. The CDR3 reads CAWSAGGTGFSTDTQYF. The part of the CDR3 DNA that was read is TGTGCCTGGAGTGCGGGAGGGACAGGCTTTAGCACAGATACG.

This clone was counted between two and nine times. Read data end 3 residues before the CDR3 end; the end is taken from the germline J gene. V usage is TRBV2 and J usage is TRBJ1-6; D not certain. The CDR3 is 14 amino acids. Germline V gives CDR1 SNHLY, CDR2 FYNNEI. V lost 7 bases and J 3 bases, leaving 10 bases between the germline ends. The sequenced part of the CDR3 DNA is TGTGCCAGCACCACCGACATCTATAATTCACCC. Its translation is CASTTDIYNSP. The whole CDR3 sequence is CASTTDIYNSPLHF. Drawing the rest from reference TRBV2 and TRBJ1-6, the complete variable domain is EPEVTQTPSHQVTQMGQEVILRCVPISNHLYFYWYRQILGQKVEFLVSFYNNEISEKSEIFDDQFSVERPDGSNFTLKIRSTKLEDSAMYFCASTTDIYNSPLHFGNGTRLTVT.

This clone was counted many times. The CDR3 spells CSARDDRRSYEQYF. The CDR3 DNA, read in part, is TGCAGTGCTAGAGATGACAGAAGGTCCTACGAG. J is TRBJ2-7 and V is TRBV20-1; maybe TRBD1 (5 bases). The sequenced fragment ends 3 residues before the CDR3 boundary, so the rest is inferred from the germline J gene. The CDR3 is 14 amino acids. V was cut by 0 bases and J by 1 base, with 10 bases left in between. Germline V CDR1 and CDR2: DFQATT, SNEGSKA (reference sequence).

This clone was counted at least ten times. Read coverage stops 3 residues before the CDR3 terminus; the germline J gene supplies the remainder. The chain employs TRBV4-2 and TRBJ2-7, with 12 bases lining up with TRBD1. This CDR3 region has 20 residues. Germline CDR1 LGHNA, CDR2 YNFKEQ. V was clipped by 4 bases and J by 4 bases; unmatched bases: 20. The CDR3 is CASSPSHRGGTGGRGYEQYF. Incomplete CDR3 DNA: TGTGCCAGCAGCCCCTCCCATCGGGGTGGGACAGGGGGCAGGGGATACGAG.

This clone was observed at least ten times. With the read ending 3 residues before the CDR3 end, the germline J gene is used to fill in that end. The gene calls are TRBV19 and TRBJ2-1, with TRBD2 matching 10 bases. CDR3 length equals 18 residues. Germline V gene sequence: CDR1 LNHDA, CDR2 SQIVND (reference sequence). With 2 bases clipped from V and 0 bases from J, the junction kept 7 bases outside the gene matches. CDR3 DNA, as far as it was read: TGTGCCAGTAGTATACTAGCGGGAGCGCCGAGCTCCTACAATGAG. It encodes CASSILAGAPSSYNE. The CDR3 in its entirety is CASSILAGAPSSYNEQFF.

This clone was detected ten times or more. The read terminates 3 residues ahead of where the CDR3 ends, so the germline J gene completes it. The chain recombines TRBV11-2 with TRBJ2-5, with a weak D call TRBD2 (6 bases). Germline CDR1 SGHAT, CDR2 FQNNGV. V was shortened by 5 bases and J by 1 base, with 14 bases between the two germline ends. The CDR3 is 15 residues long. This CDR3 reads CASSAPYSGQETQYF. The part of the CDR3 DNA that was read is TGTGCCAGCAGCGCTCCTTATAGCGGCCAAGAGACC.

This clone was detected ten times or more. The read ends 3 residues before the CDR3 terminus; that terminus is restored from the germline J gene. The V gene is TRBV20-1, the J gene TRBJ2-7; TRBD1 might be the D (6 bases). Germline V gene data show CDR1 as DFQATT and CDR2 as SNEGSKA (reference sequence). Trimming took off 3 bases at V and 4 bases at J, with 13 bases between the two ends. The CDR3 length is 13 residues. This CDR3 reads CSASDGTPYEQYF. CDR3 DNA (partial): TGCAGTGCTAGCGATGGGACACCTTACGAG.

This clone was counted at least ten times. The read halts 3 residues ahead of the CDR3 end, with the missing end drawn from the germline J gene. The chain recombines TRBV5-1 with TRBJ1-2, with D perhaps TRBD1 (5 bases). CDR3 size: 18 residues. Germline-derived CDR1 and CDR2 are SGHRS and YFSETQ. Between the trimmed V and J ends, which lost 0 bases and 3 bases, there was a span of 21 bases. This CDR3 is CASSLAGSGRQSYYGYTF. Partial CDR3 DNA: TGCGCCAGCAGCTTGGCCGGTTCGGGCCGACAGTCGTACTATGGC.

A few counts support this clone. The read halts 3 residues ahead of the CDR3 end, with the missing end drawn from the germline J gene. The chain joins TRBV30 to TRBJ1-2, with D uncertain. CDR1 and CDR2 (germline): GTSNPN, SVGIG (reference sequence). The CDR3 totals 15 residues. CDR3 DNA (partial): TGTGCCTGGACGGTACTAGCGGAGCAATCCGATACC. It encodes CAWTVLAEQSDT. The CDR3 in full is CAWTVLAEQSDTYTF.

This clone was counted ten times or more. The same CDR3 arises from other DNA sequences in this sample as well. The CDR3 bases that were read are TGTGCCAGCTCAGAGGCGGCGGCTGGAAACACC. Its translation: CASSEAAAGNT. The CDR3 as a whole reads CASSEAAAGNTIYF. This chain joins TRBV18 and TRBJ1-3; D call uncertain. The DNA ends 3 residues before the CDR3 does, and the rest of the CDR3 is filled in from the germline J gene. V shed 5 bases and J shed 2 bases, with 10 bases lying between them. This CDR3 region has 14 residues. Per the germline V gene, CDR1 is KGHSH and CDR2 is LQKENI. Combining the CDR3 with reference TRBV18 and TRBJ1-3 gives the whole variable domain NAGVMQNPRHLVRRRGQEARLRCSPMKGHSHVYWYRQLPEEGLKFMVYLQKENIIDESGMPKERFSAEFPKEGPSILRIQQVVRGDSAAYFCASSEAAAGNTIYFGEGSWLTVV.

This clone was detected many times. The read ends 3 residues early relative to the CDR3; the germline J gene fills the gap. The chain uses TRBV18 and TRBJ2-1; 7 bases are shared with TRBD1. The germline CDR1 and CDR2 sequences are KGHSH and LQKENI. The V segment lost 1 base and the J segment 5 bases; nucleotides outside the gene matches: 5. The CDR3 totals 15 residues. This chain's CDR3 is CASSPLRGNNNEQFF. The sequenced part of the CDR3 DNA is TGTGCCAGCTCACCACTCAGGGGGAATAACAATGAG.

This clone was seen repeatedly, ten times or more. The CDR3 bases that were read are TGTGCCAGCATCATACAGGGGGCGGACGGC. It codes for CASIIQGADG. The full CDR3 is CASIIQGADGYTF. J is TRBJ1-2 and V is TRBV2, with 9 bases matching TRBD1. The DNA ends 3 residues before the CDR3 does, and the rest of the CDR3 is filled in from the germline J gene. Per the germline V gene, CDR1 is SNHLY and CDR2 is FYNNEI. The CDR3 covers 13 residues.

This clone was seen at least ten times. The read terminates 3 residues before the CDR3 end, so the remaining end is supplied by the germline J gene. The rearrangement uses TRBV18 and TRBJ1-3, with D unclear. Trimming removed 4 bases from V and 2 bases from J, with 6 bases in between. Germline V gene lookup returns CDR1 KGHSH and CDR2 LQKENI. The CDR3 length is 13 residues. The sequenced CDR3 bases are TGTGCCAGCTCACTTGGCCCTGGAAACACC. Its translation: CASSLGPGNT. The full CDR3 protein reads CASSLGPGNTIYF.

This clone was recorded many times. The CDR3 goes on 3 residues after the read ends, and that part is filled in from the germline J gene. The chain couples TRBV7-8 to TRBJ2-7; 11 bases match TRBD2. V dropped 2 bases and J dropped 2; count of bases not matched to a gene: 11. The CDR3 has 18 residues. CDR1 is SGHVS, CDR2 FQNEAQ, per germline. The part of the CDR3 DNA that was read is TGTGCCAGCAGCTTACCAATTCGACTAGCGGGGAATACCTACGAG. Translated: CASSLPIRLAGNTYE. The CDR3, in full, reads CASSLPIRLAGNTYEQYF.

In its sample, this clone was seen many times. Read coverage stops 3 residues before the CDR3 terminus; the germline J gene supplies the remainder. The rearrangement joins TRBV5-1 to TRBJ1-1; TRBD1 might be the D (5 bases). The CDR3 has 16 residues. Trimming removed 0 bases from V and 2 bases from J, with 14 bases in between. CDR1 and CDR2 (germline): SGHRS, YFSETQ. The part of the CDR3 DNA that was read is TGCGCCAGCAGCTTGGAGACAGCGTTTGTAAACACTGAA. Its translation is CASSLETAFVNTE. Given in full, the CDR3 is CASSLETAFVNTEAFF. Looking up the rest from reference TRBV5-1 and TRBJ1-1 gives the full variable domain: KAGVTQTPRYLIKTRGQQVTLSCSPISGHRSVSWYQQTPGQGLQFLFEYFSETQRNKGNFPGRFSGRQFSNSRSEMNVSTLELGDSALYLCASSLETAFVNTEAFFGQGTRLTVV.

Many counts were recorded for this clone. The read gets to within 3 residues of the CDR3 end, and the germline J gene fills in the rest. This chain links TRBV4-2 with TRBJ2-2, with TRBD1 matching over 10 bases. The V and J ends lost 0 bases and 4 bases, in that order; junction bases with no gene match: 5. CDR3 length: 17 amino acids. Germline CDR1 is LGHNA and CDR2 is YNFKEQ. CDR3 in amino acids: CASSQDLGTGVTGELFF. CDR3 DNA, as far as it was read: TGTGCCAGCAGCCAAGATTTGGGGACAGGGGTCACCGGGGAG.

A few counts support this clone. The read falls 3 residues short of the CDR3 end, and the missing part is taken from the germline J gene. The rearrangement links TRBV10-2 to TRBJ1-5, with 11 bases aligning to TRBD1. The CDR3 runs 14 residues. CDR1 and CDR2 (germline): WSHSY, SAAADI. Trimming cost V 6 bases and J 6 bases; bases outside gene matches: 4. The CDR3 DNA, read in part, is TGCGCCAGCAGGGGGACAGGGGGTTCTCAGCCC. Protein product: CASRGTGGSQP. The full CDR3 protein is CASRGTGGSQPQHF.

This clone appeared many times. The observed sequence ends 3 residues before the CDR3 terminus, with the missing tail filled in from the germline J gene. The rearrangement uses TRBV9 and TRBJ2-3; TRBD2 agrees at 11 bases. J lost 7 bases, V lost 2 bases, and 3 bases had no gene match. The CDR3 contains 14 residues. CDR1 SGDLS and CDR2 YYNGEE come from the germline V gene. The DNA read from the CDR3 is TGTGCCAGCAGCGTTAGCGGGAGGGCGCATACG. This encodes CASSVSGRAHT. The full-length CDR3 reads as CASSVSGRAHTQYF. Full variable domain (missing parts from reference TRBV9 and TRBJ2-3): DSGVTQTPKHLITATGQRVTLRCSPRSGDLSVYWYQQSLDQGLQFLIQYYNGEERAKGNILERFSAQQFPDLHSELNLSSLELGDSALYFCASSVSGRAHTQYFGPGTRLTVL.

This clone has a count of ten or more. With the read ending 3 residues before the CDR3 end, the germline J gene is used to fill in that end. The chain recombines TRBV5-4 with TRBJ2-7; 10 bases align to TRBD2. V lost 0 bases, J lost 3 bases, and 6 bases stayed unmatched. Germline V lookup: CDR1 SGHNT, CDR2 YYREEE (reference sequence). The length of the CDR3 is 16 residues. The CDR3 sequence is CASSLGASGSRYEQYF. The sequenced part of the CDR3 DNA is TGTGCCAGCAGCTTGGGTGCTAGCGGGAGCCGCTACGAG.

This clone was seen repeatedly, ten times or more. Read sequence stops 3 residues before the CDR3 end, and the germline J gene provides the missing end. The J gene is TRBJ2-7, the V gene TRBV4-1; 10 bases are a match to TRBD1. The CDR3 extends over 15 amino acids. Germline CDR1 MGHRA, CDR2 YSYEKL. Trimming cost V 5 bases and J 2 bases; bases outside gene matches: 6. CDR3 amino acids: CASSEGQGPTYEQYF. The part of the CDR3 DNA that was read is TGCGCCAGCAGCGAGGGACAGGGGCCGACCTACGAG.

This clone has just a few counts. The CDR3 is CASSPGRGSSYEQYF. The sequenced CDR3 bases are TGTGCCAGCAGCCCCGGGCGGGGGAGCTCCTACGAG. The V and J genes are TRBV5-4 and TRBJ2-7; 7 bases agree with TRBD2. The read ends 3 residues before the CDR3 terminus; that terminus is restored from the germline J gene. Germline loops: CDR1 SGHNT, CDR2 YYREEE (reference sequence). The length of the CDR3 is 15 residues. Losses at the gene ends were 4 bases for V and 0 bases for J; bases not matched to a gene: 7.

This clone was observed many times. From the germline J gene comes the end of the CDR3, since the read stops 3 residues before it. The chain is built from TRBV6-2 or TRBV6-3 and TRBJ1-1; no clear D gene. Trimming removed 0 bases at V and 0 bases at J, with 11 bases between. Germline V CDR1 and CDR2: MNHEY, SVGEGT. The CDR3 is made up of 16 amino acids. The CDR3 bases that were read are TGTGCCAGCAGTTACTCTAGGGCCAGGATGAACACTGAA. Protein product: CASSYSRARMNTE. The CDR3 as a whole reads CASSYSRARMNTEAFF.

With regard to this clone: The read finishes 3 residues shy of the CDR3 end, and the germline J gene is used to complete it. This sequence joins TRBV7-6 and TRBJ1-2; TRBD1 matches 7 bases. Germline V CDR1 and CDR2: SGHVS, FNYEAQ. The CDR3 is 15 amino acids. CDR3 protein: CASSLKGAITDTYTF. The sequenced CDR3 bases are TGTGCCAGCAGCTTAAAGGGGGCCATCACAGATACC.

This clone occurred a few times. The CDR3: CASSLEGSLGTEAFF. The sequenced CDR3 bases are TGTGCCAGCAGCTTAGAGGGCAGCTTAGGCACTGAA. This chain uses TRBV7-9 with TRBJ1-1; D is ambiguous. From the germline J gene comes the end of the CDR3, since the read stops 3 residues before it. The germline V gene has CDR1 SEHNR and CDR2 FQNEAQ (reference sequence). The CDR3 runs 15 residues. V lost 1 base, J lost 4 bases, and 13 bases lay in between.

This clone was detected a few times. From the germline J gene comes the end of the CDR3, since the read stops 3 residues before it. This chain links TRBV19 with TRBJ1-6, with a tentative D call TRBD1 (5 bases). V lost 7 bases and J lost 8, with 15 bases in between. CDR3 length equals 14 residues. Germline V gene sequence: CDR1 LNHDA, CDR2 SQIVND (reference sequence). CDR3 DNA, as far as it was read: TGTGCCAGTAAGTGGGAGGGGCGGTATTCACCC. It yields the protein CASKWEGRYSP. The whole CDR3 protein reads CASKWEGRYSPLHF.